This TCR beta chain originates from a study of radiation and T cells in renal cell carcinoma. Study outcomes and limitations: Top tumor clonotypes rose in blood 2 weeks post-radiation, then contracted.

Produced via immunoSEQ multiplex PCR; TCRdb's table is partial and in-frame only. This table holds around 170,000 clones, less than 90% found once. The sample's time point: blood 4 weeks post-SBRT, at nephrectomy. The sample's treatment: 15 Gy SBRT to primary tumor, nephrectomy 4 weeks later. Nephrectomy followed 15 Gy stereotactic body radiation by 4 weeks. Blood was sampled at baseline, 2 weeks and 4 weeks after SBRT. This renal cell carcinoma was of the clear cell type. Worth noting for this clone: The target antigen is unknown.

The sequencing used blood, collected from a patient whose treatment included radiotherapy and nephrectomy. The sequence was obtained from a woman aged 45-60 years with renal cell carcinoma.

The CDR3 nucleotides read TGTGCCAGCAGACCCCCCGGACGGGTTAATGAAAAACTGTTTTTT. This translates into CASRPPGRVNEKLFF. The chain links TRBV6-5 to TRBJ1-4; D unresolved. The CDR3 is 15 amino acids. V was trimmed by 6 bases and J by 4 bases, leaving 15 bases between them. Looked up from germline, CDR1 is MNHEY and CDR2 is SVGAGI.